A single T cell receptor (beta chain) is shown here with its context. Its matching antigen is unknown. cDNA carried unique molecular identifiers, and a universal primer site was added by template switching. TCRdb recomputed calls from the 5' RACE reads with MiXCR, one row per CDR3 protein. This table has approximately 700,000 distinct CDR3 sequences, 18% appearing once. These data are taken from a study of identical twins. Broader study findings: The study reached conclusions through statistical analysis that was cross-sectional, not following the same donors.

The sample also formed part of further work on T cells expressing NK-cell markers. That source adds: An anti-gamma-delta TCR antibody restricted sorting to alpha-beta TCR T cells in several experiments. The study found these clonotypes also leading the CD3+CD56-NKG2C+ fraction in a few donors.

The sequenced sample was PBMCs. This TCR was recovered from a woman aged 18-35 years in good health.

CDR3 sequence: CASSFLLPGSSDTQYF. The CDR3 coding sequence is TGCGCCAGCAGCTTTCTCCTGCCAGGTAGTTCAGATACGCAGTATTTT. This chain links TRBV5-1 with TRBJ2-3; D is ambiguous. The CDR3 totals 16 residues. Germline V gene data show CDR1 as SGHRS and CDR2 as YFSETQ. V was shortened by 2 bases and J by 4 bases, with 17 bases between the two germline ends.